The clone carrying this T cell receptor beta chain came up a few times. As processed by the authors: Reference gene primer amplification yielded estimated nucleated cell counts. Sequencing was performed with immunoSEQ multiplex PCR; in TCRdb, only in-frame clones are kept and a portion is missing. The V and J calls and the clone size are those of that table, but D and trimming were determined from the DNA. Of some 97,000 clones in the sample, 90% were seen once. Germline CDR1 is SGHNT and CDR2 is YYREEE (reference sequence). The V end lost 4 bases, the J end lost 3 bases, and 16 bases lay between the germline ends. The CDR3 is 15 amino acids. The data are from a study of blood T cell repertoires in COVID-19.

The receptor comes from a man aged 55 to 69 with acute or convalescent COVID-19. Sequencing was performed on peripheral blood. The chain joins TRBV5-4 to TRBJ1-2, with D perhaps matching TRBD1 (5 bases). CDR3 protein: CASSHQTVGHYGYTF. The CDR3 nucleotides are TGTGCCAGCAGCCATCAGACAGTTGGACACTATGGCTACACCTTC. Full variable domain (rest looked up from reference TRBV5-4 and TRBJ1-2): ETGVTQSPTHLIKTRGQQVTLRCSSQSGHNTVSWYQQALGQGPQFIFQYYREEENGRGNFPPRFSGLQFPNYSSELNVNALELDDSALYLCASSHQTVGHYGYTFGSGTRLTVV.